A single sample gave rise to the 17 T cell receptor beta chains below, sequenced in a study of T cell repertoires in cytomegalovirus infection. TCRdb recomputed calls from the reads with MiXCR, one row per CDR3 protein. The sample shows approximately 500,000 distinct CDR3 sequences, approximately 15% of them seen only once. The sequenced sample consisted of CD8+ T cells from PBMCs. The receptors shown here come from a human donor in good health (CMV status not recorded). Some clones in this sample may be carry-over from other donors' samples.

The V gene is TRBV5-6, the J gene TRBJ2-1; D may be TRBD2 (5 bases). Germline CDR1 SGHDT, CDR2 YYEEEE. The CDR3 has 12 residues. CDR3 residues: CASGRDEDEQFF. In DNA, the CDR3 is TGTGCAAGCGGTCGGGATGAGGATGAGCAGTTCTTC.

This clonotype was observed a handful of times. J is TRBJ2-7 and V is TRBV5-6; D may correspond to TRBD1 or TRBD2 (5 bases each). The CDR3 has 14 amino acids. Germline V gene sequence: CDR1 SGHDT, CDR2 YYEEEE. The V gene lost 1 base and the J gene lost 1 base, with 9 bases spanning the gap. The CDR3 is CASSLMGESYEQYF. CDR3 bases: TGTGCCAGCAGCTTGATGGGGGAATCCTACGAGCAGTACTTC.

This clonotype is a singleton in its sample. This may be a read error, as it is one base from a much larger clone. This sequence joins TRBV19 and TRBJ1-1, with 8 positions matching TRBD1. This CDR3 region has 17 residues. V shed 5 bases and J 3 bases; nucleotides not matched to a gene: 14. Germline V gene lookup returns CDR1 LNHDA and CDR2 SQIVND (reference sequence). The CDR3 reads CASSGRQGKYQDTEAFF. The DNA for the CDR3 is TGTGCCAGTAGTGGGCGACAGGGGAAATACCAGGACACTGAAGCTTTCTTT.

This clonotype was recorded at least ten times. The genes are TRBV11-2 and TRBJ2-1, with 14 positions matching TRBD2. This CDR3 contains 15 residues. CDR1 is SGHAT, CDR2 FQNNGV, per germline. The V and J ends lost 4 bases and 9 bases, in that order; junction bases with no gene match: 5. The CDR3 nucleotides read TGTGCCAGCAGCTCTGGACTAGCGGGGGGCGTTGAGCAGTTCTTC. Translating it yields CASSSGLAGGVEQFF.

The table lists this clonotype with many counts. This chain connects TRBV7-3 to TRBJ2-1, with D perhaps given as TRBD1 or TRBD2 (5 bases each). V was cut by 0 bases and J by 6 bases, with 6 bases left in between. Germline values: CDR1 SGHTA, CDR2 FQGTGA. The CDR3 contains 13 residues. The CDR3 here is CASSLTGVNEQFF. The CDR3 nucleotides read TGTGCCAGCAGCTTAACGGGGGTCAATGAGCAGTTCTTC.

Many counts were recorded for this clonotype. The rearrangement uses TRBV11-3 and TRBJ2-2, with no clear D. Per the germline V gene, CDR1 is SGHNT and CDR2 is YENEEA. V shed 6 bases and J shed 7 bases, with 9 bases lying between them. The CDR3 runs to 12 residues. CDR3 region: CASRVPGGELFF. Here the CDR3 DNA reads TGTGCCAGCAGGGTACCCGGCGGGGAGCTGTTTTTT. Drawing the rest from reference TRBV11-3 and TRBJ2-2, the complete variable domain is EAGVVQSPRYKIIEKKQPVAFWCNPISGHNTLYWYLQNLGQGPELLIRYENEEAVDDSQLPKDRFSAERLKGVDSTLKIQPAELGDSAVYLCASRVPGGELFFGEGSRLTVL.

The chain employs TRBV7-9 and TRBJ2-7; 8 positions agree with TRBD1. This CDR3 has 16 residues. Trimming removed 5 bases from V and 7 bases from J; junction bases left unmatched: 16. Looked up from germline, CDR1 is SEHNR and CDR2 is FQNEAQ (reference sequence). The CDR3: CASSPGRPGQVREQYF. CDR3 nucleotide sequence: TGTGCCAGCAGCCCCGGTAGGCCGGGACAGGTTCGTGAGCAGTACTTC.

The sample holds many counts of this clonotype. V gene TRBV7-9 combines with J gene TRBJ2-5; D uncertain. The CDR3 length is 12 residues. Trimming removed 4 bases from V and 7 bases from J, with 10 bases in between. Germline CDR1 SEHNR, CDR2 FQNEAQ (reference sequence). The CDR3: CASSSTGRTQYF. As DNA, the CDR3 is TGTGCCAGCAGCTCGACGGGCCGGACCCAGTACTTC.

CDR3 nucleotides: TGTGCCACCAGCAGAGCCTCTGACTATGGCTACACCTTC. Translated, it gives CATSRASDYGYTF. The V gene is TRBV15, the J gene TRBJ1-2; the D is unclear. Germline assignment: CDR1 LNHNV and CDR2 YYDKDF (reference sequence). The CDR3 length is 13 residues. V was pared by 1 base and J by 3 bases, with 6 bases between.

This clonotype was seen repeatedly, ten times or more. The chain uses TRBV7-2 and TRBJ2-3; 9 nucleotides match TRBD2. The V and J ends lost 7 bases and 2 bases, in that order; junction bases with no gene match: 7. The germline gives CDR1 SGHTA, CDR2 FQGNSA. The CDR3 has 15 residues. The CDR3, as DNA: TGTGCCAGCACCCGACTAGCGGACCTCACAGATACGCAGTATTTT. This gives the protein CASTRLADLTDTQYF.

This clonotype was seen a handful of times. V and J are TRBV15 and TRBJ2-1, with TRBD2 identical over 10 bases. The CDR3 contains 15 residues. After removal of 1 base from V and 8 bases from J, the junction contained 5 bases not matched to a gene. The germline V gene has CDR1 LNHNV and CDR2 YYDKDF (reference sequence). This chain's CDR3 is CATSRAGLAVDEQFF. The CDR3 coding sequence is TGTGCCACCAGCAGAGCCGGACTAGCGGTTGATGAGCAGTTCTTC.

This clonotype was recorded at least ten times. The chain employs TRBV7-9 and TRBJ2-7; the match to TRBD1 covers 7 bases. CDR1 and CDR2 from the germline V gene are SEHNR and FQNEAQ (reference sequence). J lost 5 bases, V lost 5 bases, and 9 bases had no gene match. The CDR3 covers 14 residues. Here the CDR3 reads CASSPQGSYDEQYF. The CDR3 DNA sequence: TGTGCCAGCAGCCCACAGGGGAGCTACGACGAGCAGTACTTC.

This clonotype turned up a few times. CDR3 loop: CATSRDQVFNTEAFF. CDR3 in DNA: TGTGCCACCAGCAGAGATCAGGTCTTTAACACTGAAGCTTTCTTT. The chain has TRBV15 and TRBJ1-1; D is uncertain. Germline V gives CDR1 LNHNV, CDR2 YYDKDF (reference sequence). This CDR3 is 15 amino acids long. Deletions cut 0 bases from V and 2 bases from J, with 10 bases between.

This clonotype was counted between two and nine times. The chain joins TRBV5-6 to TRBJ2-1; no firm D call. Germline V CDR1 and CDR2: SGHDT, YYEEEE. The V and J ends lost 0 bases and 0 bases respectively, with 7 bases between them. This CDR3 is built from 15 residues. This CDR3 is CASSLVEGSYNEQFF. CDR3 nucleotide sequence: TGTGCCAGCAGCTTGGTTGAAGGCTCCTACAATGAGCAGTTCTTC.

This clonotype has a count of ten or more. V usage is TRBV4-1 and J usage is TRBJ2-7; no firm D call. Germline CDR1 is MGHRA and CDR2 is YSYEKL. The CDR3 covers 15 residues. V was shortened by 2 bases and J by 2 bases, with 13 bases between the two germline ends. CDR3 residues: CASSQLSGRTYEQYF. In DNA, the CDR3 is TGCGCCAGCAGCCAACTTTCCGGCAGAACCTACGAGCAGTACTTC.

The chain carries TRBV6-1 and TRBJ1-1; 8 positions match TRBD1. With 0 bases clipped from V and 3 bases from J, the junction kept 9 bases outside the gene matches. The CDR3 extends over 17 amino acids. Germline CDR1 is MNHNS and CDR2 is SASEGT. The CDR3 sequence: CASSEAQGVLWYTEAFF. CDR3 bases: TGTGCCAGCAGTGAAGCACAGGGGGTCCTTTGGTACACTGAAGCTTTCTTT.

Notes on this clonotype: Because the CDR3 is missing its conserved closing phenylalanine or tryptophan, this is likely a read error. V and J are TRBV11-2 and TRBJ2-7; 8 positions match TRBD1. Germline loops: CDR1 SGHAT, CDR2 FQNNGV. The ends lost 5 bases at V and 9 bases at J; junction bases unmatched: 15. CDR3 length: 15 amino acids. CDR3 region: CASSHSRTGLSVQYL. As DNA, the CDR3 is TGTGCCAGCAGCCATTCCCGGACAGGGCTCAGCGTGCAGTACTTA.